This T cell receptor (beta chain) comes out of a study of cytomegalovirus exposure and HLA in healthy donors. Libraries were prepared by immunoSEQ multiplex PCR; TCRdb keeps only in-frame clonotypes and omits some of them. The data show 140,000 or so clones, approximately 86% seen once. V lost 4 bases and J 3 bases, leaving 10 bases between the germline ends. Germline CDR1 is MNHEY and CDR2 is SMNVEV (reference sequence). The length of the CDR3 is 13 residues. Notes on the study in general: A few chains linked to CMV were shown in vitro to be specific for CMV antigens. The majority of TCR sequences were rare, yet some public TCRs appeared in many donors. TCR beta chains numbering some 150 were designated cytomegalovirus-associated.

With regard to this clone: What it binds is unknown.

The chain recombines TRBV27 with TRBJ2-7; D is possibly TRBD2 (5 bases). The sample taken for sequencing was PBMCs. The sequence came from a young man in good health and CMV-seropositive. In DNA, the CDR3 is TGTGCCAGCAGTTCTCTAGGGAGCTACGAGCAGTACTTC. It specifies CASSSLGSYEQYF.